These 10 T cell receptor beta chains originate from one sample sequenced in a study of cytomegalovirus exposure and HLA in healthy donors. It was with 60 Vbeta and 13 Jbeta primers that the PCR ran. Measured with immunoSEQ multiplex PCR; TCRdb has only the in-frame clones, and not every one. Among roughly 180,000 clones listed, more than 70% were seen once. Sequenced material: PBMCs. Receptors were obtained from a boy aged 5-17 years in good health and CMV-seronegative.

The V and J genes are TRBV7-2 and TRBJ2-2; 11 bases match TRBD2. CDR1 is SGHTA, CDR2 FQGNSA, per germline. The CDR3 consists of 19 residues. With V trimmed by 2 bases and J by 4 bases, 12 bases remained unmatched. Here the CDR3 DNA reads TGTGCCAGCAGCTTATTTCTAGCGGGAGGAGGGGGGGGCACCGGGGAGCTGTTTTTT. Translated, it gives CASSLFLAGGGGGTGELFF.

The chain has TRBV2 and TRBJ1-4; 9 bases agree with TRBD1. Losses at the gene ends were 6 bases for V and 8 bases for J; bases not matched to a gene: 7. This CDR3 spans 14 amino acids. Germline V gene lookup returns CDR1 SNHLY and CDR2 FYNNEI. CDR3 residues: CASRQPGTGEKLFF. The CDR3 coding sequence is TGTGCCAGCAGACAACCCGGGACAGGGGAAAAACTGTTTTTT.

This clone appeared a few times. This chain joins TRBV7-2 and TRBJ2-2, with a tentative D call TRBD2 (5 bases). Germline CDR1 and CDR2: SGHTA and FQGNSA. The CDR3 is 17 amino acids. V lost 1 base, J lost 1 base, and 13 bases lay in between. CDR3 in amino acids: CASSLVGLLLNTGELFF. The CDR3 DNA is TGTGCCAGCAGCTTAGTCGGACTCCTTTTGAACACCGGGGAGCTGTTTTTT.

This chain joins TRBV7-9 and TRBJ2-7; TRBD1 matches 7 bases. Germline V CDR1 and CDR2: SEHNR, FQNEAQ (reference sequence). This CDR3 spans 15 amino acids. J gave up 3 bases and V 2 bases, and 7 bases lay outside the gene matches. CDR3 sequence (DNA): TGTGCCAGCAGCTTAATGGGGACAGTGGTCTACGAGCAGTACTTC. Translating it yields CASSLMGTVVYEQYF.

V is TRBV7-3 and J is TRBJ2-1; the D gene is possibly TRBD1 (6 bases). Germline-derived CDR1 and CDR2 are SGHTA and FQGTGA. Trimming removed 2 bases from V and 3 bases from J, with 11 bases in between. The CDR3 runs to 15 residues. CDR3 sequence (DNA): TGTGCCAGCAGCTTATATGCAGGGGACTACAATGAGCAGTTCTTC. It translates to CASSLYAGDYNEQFF.

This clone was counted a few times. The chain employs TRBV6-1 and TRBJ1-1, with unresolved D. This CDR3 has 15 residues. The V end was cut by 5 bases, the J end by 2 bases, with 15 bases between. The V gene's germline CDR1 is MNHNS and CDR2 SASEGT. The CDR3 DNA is TGTGCCAGCAGTCAAAACCCGACTGAAAACACTGAAGCTTTCTTT. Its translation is CASSQNPTENTEAFF.

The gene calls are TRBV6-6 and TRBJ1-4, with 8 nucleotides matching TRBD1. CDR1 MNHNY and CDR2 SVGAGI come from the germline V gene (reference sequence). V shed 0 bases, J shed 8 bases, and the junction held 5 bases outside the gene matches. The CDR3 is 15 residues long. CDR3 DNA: TGTGCCAGCAGTTACTCGACAGGGACAGGAGAAAAACTGTTTTTT. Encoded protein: CASSYSTGTGEKLFF.

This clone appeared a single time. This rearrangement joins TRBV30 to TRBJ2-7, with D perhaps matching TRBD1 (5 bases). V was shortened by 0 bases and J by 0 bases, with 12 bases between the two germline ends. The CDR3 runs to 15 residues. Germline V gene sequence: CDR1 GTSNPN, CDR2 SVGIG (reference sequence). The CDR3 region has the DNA TGTGCCTGGAGTGTTGGGTACAGGAGCTCCTACGAGCAGTACTTC. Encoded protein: CAWSVGYRSSYEQYF.

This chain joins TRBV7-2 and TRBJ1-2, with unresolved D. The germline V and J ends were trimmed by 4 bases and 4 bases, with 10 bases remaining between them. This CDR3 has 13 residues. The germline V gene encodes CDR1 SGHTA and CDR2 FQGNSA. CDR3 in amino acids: CASSYAVSYGYTF. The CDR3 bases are TGTGCCAGCAGCTACGCAGTGTCCTATGGCTACACCTTC.

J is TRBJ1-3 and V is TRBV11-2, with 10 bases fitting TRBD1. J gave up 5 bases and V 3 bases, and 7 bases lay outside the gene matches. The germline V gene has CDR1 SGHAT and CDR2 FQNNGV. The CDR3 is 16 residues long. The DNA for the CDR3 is TGTGCCAGCAGCTTTTTGGAGGACAGGGGGAGAAACACCATATATTTT. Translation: CASSFLEDRGRNTIYF.